These 30 T cell receptor beta chains originate from one sample sequenced in a study of T cell changes during pregnancy in multiple sclerosis (dated by TCRdb to between 2019 and 2020). Library preparation used the immunoSEQ multiplex PCR assay. Imported from immuneACCESS, the table was reduced by TCRdb to in-frame sequences with V and J called. These copies leave out some clones; in studies compared against another copy, an unresolved V gene accounts for under half, and the cause of the remainder is not known. The sample has 25,000 to 40,000 clones on record, over 75% of them singletons. The ten largest clones represent over 5% of the sample. Here the sequenced sample was CD8+ T cells from peripheral blood mononuclear cells, taken in the second trimester of pregnancy. All receptors come from a female donor with multiple sclerosis, enrolled in a pregnancy study.

This rearrangement joins TRBV28 to TRBJ2-2; 7 bases fit TRBD2. CDR1 MDHEN and CDR2 SYDVKM come from the germline V gene. V was pared by 2 bases and J by 1 base, with 1 base of the junction left unmatched. This CDR3 region has 15 residues. The CDR3 nucleotides are TGTGCCAGCAGTTTAACTAGCGAGAACACCGGGGAGCTGTTTTTT. The encoded protein is CASSLTSENTGELFF.

The genes are TRBV11-2 and TRBJ2-5, with D unclear. CDR1 is SGHAT and CDR2 is FQNNGV in the germline V gene. V lost 1 base, J lost 0 bases, and 6 bases lay in between. This CDR3 is 14 amino acids long. This CDR3 is CASSLGVNQETQYF. DNA for the CDR3: TGTGCCAGCAGCTTAGGAGTAAACCAAGAGACCCAGTACTTC.

The chain has TRBV27 and TRBJ2-1; 7 nucleotides line up with TRBD1. After removal of 6 bases from V and 4 bases from J, the junction contained 6 bases not matched to a gene. The CDR3 is 14 amino acids. In germline, CDR1 is MNHEY, CDR2 SMNVEV (reference sequence). CDR3 sequence reads: CASRLGGVYNEQFF. The CDR3 bases are TGTGCCAGCAGGTTAGGGGGCGTATACAATGAGCAGTTCTTC.

The count of this clone is one. J is TRBJ2-1 and V is TRBV6-5, with unresolved D. Per germline, CDR1 MNHEY and CDR2 SVGAGI. Trimming removed 6 bases at V and 10 bases at J, with 13 bases between. CDR3 length: 12 amino acids. The CDR3, as DNA: TGTGCCAGCAGCCCCGGAACCGGGGAGCAGTTCTTC. This sequence encodes CASSPGTGEQFF.

The chain uses TRBV14 and TRBJ2-1; 7 bases are a match to TRBD2. Germline V CDR1 and CDR2: SGHDN, FVKESK. CDR3 length equals 17 residues. Germline trimming cut 2 bases from V and 3 bases from J; bases unmatched to any gene: 10. For the CDR3, the DNA is TGTGCCAGCAGCCAAATGCCCGCAGCGGGATTCTACAATGAGCAGTTCTTC. Translated: CASSQMPAAGFYNEQFF. The whole variable domain, remainder taken from reference TRBV14 and TRBJ2-1, is EAGVTQFPSHSVIEKGQTVTLRCDPISGHDNLYWYRRVMGKEIKFLLHFVKESKQDESGMPNNRFLAERTGGTYSTLKVQPAELEDSGVYFCASSQMPAAGFYNEQFFGPGTRLTVL.

The CDR3 sequence is CASSIQATNEQFF. Here the CDR3 DNA reads TGTGCCAGTAGTATACAAGCGACGAATGAGCAGTTCTTC. This chain connects TRBV19 to TRBJ2-1; unclear D gene. This CDR3 is built from 13 residues. CDR1 LNHDA and CDR2 SQIVND come from the germline V gene (reference sequence). The V end lost 2 bases, the J end lost 7 bases, and 9 bases lay between the germline ends.

The V gene is TRBV6-6, the J gene TRBJ2-3; possibly TRBD2 for D (5 bases). The CDR3 contains 16 residues. Germline V gives CDR1 MNHNY, CDR2 SVGAGI (reference sequence). V was trimmed by 4 bases and J by 2 bases, leaving 16 bases between them. In DNA, the CDR3 is TGTGCCAGCAGTTGGGAGACGGCTACTTACACAGATACGCAGTATTTT. It encodes CASSWETATYTDTQYF.

The rearrangement links TRBV28 to TRBJ1-1, with D perhaps TRBD1 (5 bases). Trimming took off 5 bases at V and 5 bases at J, with 6 bases between the two ends. The germline CDR1 and CDR2 sequences are MDHEN and SYDVKM. The CDR3 has 11 residues. The CDR3 region is CASSRGTEAFF. Written as DNA, the CDR3 is TGTGCCAGCAGTCGGGGGACTGAAGCTTTCTTT.

The V call is TRBV7-9, the J call TRBJ1-2; 8 bases agree with TRBD1. The germline V gene has CDR1 SEHNR and CDR2 FQNEAQ (reference sequence). The ends lost 5 bases at V and 6 bases at J; junction bases unmatched: 8. This CDR3 has 14 amino acids. Written as DNA, the CDR3 is TGTGCCAGCAGCCCAGACAGGGGTTGGAATGGCTACACCTTC. Its translation: CASSPDRGWNGYTF.

The DNA of the CDR3 is TGCGCCAGCAGCTTGCACCGGGACAGGGGAGACAATGAGCAGTTCTTC. Translated: CASSLHRDRGDNEQFF. The chain links TRBV5-1 to TRBJ2-1, with TRBD1 matching 10 bases. This CDR3 has 16 amino acids. The V gene end was trimmed by 1 base and the J gene end by 5 bases; junction bases not matched to a gene: 6. Germline loops: CDR1 SGHRS, CDR2 YFSETQ.

The CDR3 loop reads CSVEGQGNIYEQYF. As DNA, the CDR3 is TGCAGCGTTGAAGGACAGGGGAACATCTACGAGCAGTACTTC. This chain connects TRBV29-1 to TRBJ2-7, with 8 bases identical to TRBD1. The CDR3 covers 14 residues. V lost 1 base to trimming and J lost 3 bases; unmatched junction nucleotides: 5. The V gene's germline CDR1 is SQVTM and CDR2 ANQGSEA.

The CDR3, as DNA: TGTGCCAGCAGCCTACGACTAGCGGGAGACGAGCAGTACTTC. This codes for CASSLRLAGDEQYF. The chain links TRBV7-9 to TRBJ2-7; 12 bases match TRBD2. J was trimmed by 5 bases and V by 5 bases; bases with no gene match: 4. Germline V gives CDR1 SEHNR, CDR2 FQNEAQ (reference sequence). This CDR3 has 14 amino acids.

V and J are TRBV9 and TRBJ1-1, with 7 bases identical to TRBD1. There are 14 residues in the CDR3. The V gene's germline CDR1 is SGDLS and CDR2 YYNGEE. Trimming took 3 bases from V and 5 from J; bases not matched to a gene: 7. CDR3 bases: TGTGCCAGCAGCGGAAGACAGGGTGGGACTGAAGCTTTCTTT. Its translation is CASSGRQGGTEAFF.

The chain joins TRBV10-2 to TRBJ1-5; TRBD1 matches 9 bases. CDR1 and CDR2 (germline): WSHSY, SAAADI. V lost 2 bases, J lost 5 bases, and 10 bases stayed unmatched. The CDR3 sequence is 17 residues long. CDR3 in amino acids: CASSENGGQGLDQPQHF. The CDR3 bases are TGCGCCAGCAGTGAGAACGGAGGACAGGGGTTGGATCAGCCCCAGCATTTT.

By proportion, this clone is medium-sized. The V call is TRBV6-5, the J call TRBJ2-5; 10 bases align to TRBD1. Germline lookup yields CDR1 MNHEY and CDR2 SVGAGI. The CDR3 spans 16 residues. The V segment lost 2 bases and the J segment 7 bases; nucleotides outside the gene matches: 10. The CDR3 loop reads CASSYPPGQGIGTQYF. CDR3 sequence (DNA): TGTGCCAGCAGTTACCCACCGGGACAGGGGATAGGGACCCAGTACTTC.

The rearrangement links TRBV5-1 to TRBJ2-1, with TRBD1 matching over 10 bases. The CDR3 spans 14 residues. After removal of 4 bases from V and 9 bases from J, the junction contained 7 bases not matched to a gene. Germline loops: CDR1 SGHRS, CDR2 YFSETQ. In DNA form, the CDR3 reads TGCGCCAGCAGCCCGGGACAGGGGATTTTTGAGCAGTTCTTC. It translates to CASSPGQGIFEQFF.

This clone was seen a few times. This chain connects TRBV13 to TRBJ2-1; D ambiguous. V lost 4 bases and J 4 bases, leaving 8 bases between the germline ends. The CDR3 sequence is 13 residues long. Germline loops: CDR1 PRHDT, CDR2 FYEKMQ (reference sequence). The CDR3 spells CASSSRLYNEQFF. The CDR3 DNA reads TGTGCCAGCAGCTCCCGACTGTACAATGAGCAGTTCTTC.

The chain has TRBV5-4 and TRBJ2-3; 11 nucleotides line up with TRBD2. The CDR3 contains 14 residues. Germline V gene data show CDR1 as SGHNT and CDR2 as YYREEE (reference sequence). J gave up 2 bases and V 7 bases, and 3 bases lay outside the gene matches. The CDR3 loop is CASGGLADTDTQYF. CDR3 DNA: TGTGCCAGCGGGGGACTAGCGGACACAGATACGCAGTATTTT.

V usage is TRBV6-5 and J usage is TRBJ2-1, with 8 bases matching TRBD2. CDR1 MNHEY and CDR2 SVGAGI come from the germline V gene. Trimming at V came to 6 bases and at J to 6 bases, leaving 4 bases not matched to a gene. The CDR3 is 13 amino acids. DNA of the CDR3: TGTGCCAGCAGGATAGGGACTAGCAATGAGCAGTTCTTC. Protein: CASRIGTSNEQFF.

The chain links TRBV4-2 to TRBJ1-1, with D possibly matching TRBD1 (6 bases). This CDR3 region has 19 residues. The V gene's germline CDR1 is LGHNA and CDR2 YNFKEQ. The germline V and J ends were trimmed by 4 bases and 3 bases, with 27 bases remaining between them. CDR3 sequence reads: CASSPLGGGGRVGDTEAFF. CDR3 in DNA: TGTGCCAGCAGCCCCCTGGGGGGAGGGGGAAGGGTAGGGGACACTGAAGCTTTCTTT.

As DNA, the CDR3 is TGTGCCAGTAGCGCTGCGGCAGGGTTTACTGAAGCTTTCTTT. It yields the protein CASSAAAGFTEAFF. The chain joins TRBV19 to TRBJ1-1; maybe TRBD1 (5 bases). The length of the CDR3 is 14 residues. V lost 6 bases, J lost 5 bases, and 16 bases lay in between. Germline V gives CDR1 LNHDA, CDR2 SQIVND (reference sequence).

The chain links TRBV7-9 to TRBJ2-7; TRBD2 matches at 13 bases. This CDR3 contains 17 residues. Germline V gene data show CDR1 as SEHNR and CDR2 as FQNEAQ (reference sequence). Trimming took 4 bases from V and 5 from J; bases not matched to a gene: 11. In nucleotides, the CDR3 is TGTGCCAGCAGCTCCAGACTAGCGGGAGGTTCCTCTGACGAGCAGTACTTC. Translating gives CASSSRLAGGSSDEQYF.

Only a few counts were recorded for this clone. The chain combines TRBV6-1 with TRBJ2-5; 7 bases are a match to TRBD1. Germline CDR1 reads MNHNS; CDR2 reads SASEGT. V lost 1 base to trimming and J lost 5 bases; unmatched junction nucleotides: 7. The CDR3 totals 15 residues. The chain's CDR3 is CASSEGQGRGETQYF. The CDR3 region has the DNA TGTGCCAGCAGTGAAGGACAGGGCAGAGGGGAGACCCAGTACTTC.

V usage is TRBV9 and J usage is TRBJ2-1; perhaps TRBD2 as D (5 bases). The CDR3 sequence is 15 residues long. The V and J ends lost 4 bases and 0 bases respectively, with 11 bases between them. CDR1 SGDLS and CDR2 YYNGEE come from the germline V gene. CDR3 nucleotides: TGTGCCAGCAGCTCTCTAGGGAGCTCCTACAATGAGCAGTTCTTC. It translates to CASSSLGSSYNEQFF.

This rearrangement joins TRBV28 to TRBJ2-2, with TRBD2 as a possible D gene (6 bases). CDR1 is MDHEN and CDR2 is SYDVKM in the germline V gene. V dropped 5 bases and J dropped 3 bases, with 16 bases sitting between them. The CDR3 covers 16 residues. The CDR3 DNA reads TGTGCCAGCAGTCCCTCGCACGGGACTGACACCGGGGAGCTGTTTTTT. As protein: CASSPSHGTDTGELFF.

The gene calls are TRBV7-9 and TRBJ1-2, with D uncertain. In germline, CDR1 is SEHNR, CDR2 FQNEAQ (reference sequence). CDR3 length equals 17 residues. V lost 0 bases and J lost 4, with 18 bases in between. The CDR3: CASSLALPSSFSYGYTF. The CDR3 coding sequence is TGTGCCAGCAGCTTAGCTTTACCTTCCAGTTTCAGCTATGGCTACACCTTC.

The chain recombines TRBV28 with TRBJ1-1; D is perhaps TRBD1 (6 bases). Trimming removed 1 base at V and 0 bases at J, with 15 bases between. From germline, CDR1 is MDHEN and CDR2 SYDVKM. The CDR3 sequence is 17 residues long. The DNA of the CDR3 is TGTGCCAGCAGTTTATTAACGACAGGAGACTTGAACACTGAAGCTTTCTTT. Translating it yields CASSLLTTGDLNTEAFF.

The chain joins TRBV6-5 to TRBJ1-2; 8 nucleotides line up with TRBD1. V was pared by 5 bases and J by 4 bases, with 6 bases of the junction left unmatched. The CDR3 totals 14 residues. In germline, CDR1 is MNHEY, CDR2 SVGAGI. The DNA of the CDR3 is TGTGCCAGCAGTAAACAGGGGGGATTCTATGGCTACACCTTC. Amino acids: CASSKQGGFYGYTF.

The CDR3 DNA is TGTGCCAGCAGCCCGCCCGGGGCCGGGGAGCTGTTTTTT. Protein: CASSPPGAGELFF. This chain joins TRBV11-2 and TRBJ2-2; maybe TRBD2 (5 bases). V gave up 5 bases and J gave up 6 bases, with 10 bases separating them. The CDR3 extends over 13 amino acids. Germline V lookup: CDR1 SGHAT, CDR2 FQNNGV.

The gene calls are TRBV5-1 and TRBJ2-1; no clear D gene. The CDR3 totals 12 residues. CDR1 is SGHRS and CDR2 is YFSETQ in the germline V gene. V was trimmed by 2 bases and J by 5 bases, leaving 5 bases between them. The CDR3 DNA reads TGCGCCAGCAGCTTCCTTGACAATGAGCAGTTCTTC. This gives the protein CASSFLDNEQFF.